Listed below are T cell receptor beta chains from one sample, sequenced in a study of shared clonotypes between healthy human individuals. The protocol was immunoSEQ multiplex PCR, while the TCRdb copy is restricted to in-frame clones and leaves out a portion. The repertoire holds roughly 2.1 million clones, with 93% as singletons. The sequencing input was naive CD8+ T cells from PBMCs. These receptors came from a man in his late teens or twenties in good health. Some clones in this sample may be carry-over from other donors' samples. CDR3s include the opening cysteine and the closing phenylalanine or tryptophan. Fields, in order: J gene, D gene, clone size, V gene, CDR3 protein, CDR3 DNA. The D gene is left open where the match is weak. Size is stated for part of the rows, as once, few or many counts, or as a class when the clone is expanded.

j_call: TRBJ2-6; d_call: NA; clone_size: NA; v_call: TRBV27; cdr3_aa: CASRSTGFGGASGANVLTF; cdr3_nt: TGTGCCAGCAGGTCTACAGGGTTTGGGGGAGCTTCTGGGGCCAACGTCCTGACTTTC
j_call: TRBJ2-7; d_call: NA; clone_size: NA; v_call: TRBV10-1; cdr3_aa: CASSERAGNEQYF; cdr3_nt: TGCGCCAGCAGTGAGAGGGCAGGGAACGAGCAGTACTTC
j_call: TRBJ2-7; d_call: TRBD2; clone_size: NA; v_call: TRBV4-1; cdr3_aa: CASSQAGGPYEQYF; cdr3_nt: TGCGCCAGCAGCCAAGCGGGGGGGCCCTACGAGCAGTACTTC
j_call: TRBJ2-2; d_call: NA; clone_size: NA; v_call: TRBV7-6; cdr3_aa: CASSLEDSNTGELFF; cdr3_nt: TGTGCCAGCAGCTTAGAAGATAGTAACACCGGGGAGCTGTTTTTT
j_call: TRBJ2-7; d_call: NA; clone_size: once; v_call: TRBV13; cdr3_aa: CASSSENRVSEQYF; cdr3_nt: TGTGCCAGCAGCTCCGAAAACAGGGTTTCCGAGCAGTACTTC
j_call: TRBJ1-1; d_call: NA; clone_size: NA; v_call: TRBV4-1; cdr3_aa: CASSQVRQRNTEAFF; cdr3_nt: TGCGCCAGCAGCCAAGTGAGACAGCGGAACACTGAAGCTTTCTTT
j_call: TRBJ2-3; d_call: TRBD2; clone_size: NA; v_call: TRBV13; cdr3_aa: CASSLVGGRAPDTQYF; cdr3_nt: TGTGCCAGCAGCTTAGTTGGAGGGAGGGCCCCAGATACGCAGTATTTT
j_call: TRBJ2-5; d_call: TRBD2; clone_size: NA; v_call: TRBV29-1; cdr3_aa: CSVEGGLAGETQYF; cdr3_nt: TGCAGCGTTGAGGGGGGACTAGCGGGAGAGACCCAGTACTTC
j_call: TRBJ2-5; d_call: NA; clone_size: NA; v_call: TRBV5-4; cdr3_aa: CASSLYGGKGETQYF; cdr3_nt: TGTGCCAGCAGCTTGTATGGGGGGAAGGGAGAGACCCAGTACTTC
j_call: TRBJ2-7; d_call: TRBD1; clone_size: NA; v_call: TRBV9; cdr3_aa: CASSQRTGAYEQYF; cdr3_nt: TGTGCCAGCAGCCAGCGGACAGGGGCCTACGAGCAGTACTTC
j_call: TRBJ2-2; d_call: TRBD2; clone_size: NA; v_call: TRBV7-6; cdr3_aa: CASIRAGTGELFF; cdr3_nt: TGTGCCAGCATCCGAGCGGGGACCGGGGAGCTGTTTTTT
j_call: TRBJ2-5; d_call: NA; clone_size: NA; v_call: TRBV6-5; cdr3_aa: CASSFFRNRETQYF; cdr3_nt: TGTGCCAGCAGTTTCTTCAGGAATCGGGAGACCCAGTACTTC
j_call: TRBJ1-1; d_call: NA; clone_size: NA; v_call: TRBV5-4; cdr3_aa: CASSKQLTEAFF; cdr3_nt: TGTGCCAGCAGCAAACAGCTAACTGAAGCTTTCTTT
j_call: TRBJ1-2; d_call: NA; clone_size: NA; v_call: TRBV7-9; cdr3_aa: CASSPSMVVKEGSGYTF; cdr3_nt: TGTGCCAGCAGCCCCTCGATGGTTGTTAAGGAAGGGAGTGGCTACACCTTC
j_call: TRBJ2-2; d_call: TRBD2; clone_size: once; v_call: TRBV2; cdr3_aa: CASKGTSFPTGELFF; cdr3_nt: TGTGCCAGCAAAGGGACTAGTTTTCCCACCGGGGAGCTGTTTTTT
j_call: TRBJ2-3; d_call: TRBD2; clone_size: NA; v_call: TRBV15; cdr3_aa: CATSTGRGADTQYF; cdr3_nt: TGTGCCACGAGTACCGGGAGGGGCGCAGATACGCAGTATTTT
j_call: TRBJ2-3; d_call: NA; clone_size: NA; v_call: TRBV7-8; cdr3_aa: CASSHVATTLTDTQYF; cdr3_nt: TGTGCCAGCAGTCATGTGGCCACCACCCTCACAGATACGCAGTATTTT
j_call: TRBJ2-1; d_call: TRBD1; clone_size: NA; v_call: TRBV5-4; cdr3_aa: CASSSTGQGYDEQFF; cdr3_nt: TGTGCCAGCAGCTCAACGGGACAGGGCTATGATGAGCAGTTCTTC
j_call: TRBJ1-2; d_call: NA; clone_size: NA; v_call: TRBV19; cdr3_aa: CASYPWGSSGNYGYTF; cdr3_nt: TGTGCCAGCTACCCCTGGGGTAGTTCGGGGAACTATGGCTACACCTTC
j_call: TRBJ2-3; d_call: NA; clone_size: NA; v_call: TRBV13; cdr3_aa: CASSSLGGDSDTQYF; cdr3_nt: TGTGCCAGCAGCTCCCTTGGGGGCGACTCGGATACGCAGTATTTT
j_call: TRBJ2-1; d_call: NA; clone_size: once; v_call: TRBV6-5; cdr3_aa: CASRGLGIRFF; cdr3_nt: TGTGCCAGCCGGGGACTTGGTATTCGGTTCTTC
j_call: TRBJ1-5; d_call: NA; clone_size: once; v_call: TRBV5-1; cdr3_aa: CASSLEGGNQPQHF; cdr3_nt: TGCGCCAGCAGCTTGGAAGGAGGCAATCAGCCCCAGCATTTT
j_call: TRBJ2-7; d_call: NA; clone_size: NA; v_call: TRBV28; cdr3_aa: CASSFVGPGYEQYF; cdr3_nt: NA
j_call: TRBJ1-2; d_call: NA; clone_size: once; v_call: TRBV15; cdr3_aa: CATSQPIGDGYGYTF; cdr3_nt: TGTGCCACCTCACAGCCGATAGGTGACGGCTATGGCTACACCTTC
j_call: TRBJ2-7; d_call: TRBD2; clone_size: NA; v_call: TRBV18; cdr3_aa: CASSPHGLAGGWEQYF; cdr3_nt: TGTGCCAGCTCACCGCACGGACTAGCGGGAGGTTGGGAGCAGTACTTC
j_call: TRBJ2-1; d_call: NA; clone_size: NA; v_call: TRBV9; cdr3_aa: CASSGDGYNEQFF; cdr3_nt: TGTGCCAGCAGCGGGGACGGCTACAATGAGCAGTTCTTC
j_call: TRBJ2-5; d_call: NA; clone_size: NA; v_call: TRBV4-1; cdr3_aa: CASSQDPGEETQYF; cdr3_nt: TGCGCCAGCAGCCAAGACCCAGGGGAGGAGACCCAGTACTTC
j_call: TRBJ1-1; d_call: NA; clone_size: NA; v_call: TRBV27; cdr3_aa: CATMGYLGNTEAFF; cdr3_nt: TGTGCTACGATGGGATATTTGGGGAACACTGAAGCTTTCTTT
j_call: TRBJ2-1; d_call: NA; clone_size: NA; v_call: TRBV27; cdr3_aa: CASSFFSEGQQFF; cdr3_nt: TGTGCCAGCAGTTTTTTCTCCGAGGGCCAGCAGTTCTTC
j_call: TRBJ2-7; d_call: NA; clone_size: NA; v_call: TRBV28; cdr3_aa: CASSPTGSSYEQYF; cdr3_nt: TGTGCCAGCAGTCCGACGGGAAGCTCCTACGAGCAGTACTTC
j_call: TRBJ2-7; d_call: NA; clone_size: NA; v_call: TRBV12-5; cdr3_aa: CASGLLAHTLCEYF; cdr3_nt: TGTGCTAGTGGTTTGCTGGCTCATACCCTGTGTGAGTACTTC
j_call: TRBJ1-1; d_call: TRBD1; clone_size: NA; v_call: TRBV2; cdr3_aa: CAPRPRTGNTEAFF; cdr3_nt: TGTGCCCCGCGGCCCCGGACAGGGAACACTGAAGCTTTCTTT
j_call: TRBJ2-1; d_call: NA; clone_size: NA; v_call: TRBV20-1; cdr3_aa: CSARHIGEQFF; cdr3_nt: TGCAGTGCTAGGCATATTGGCGAGCAGTTCTTC
j_call: TRBJ2-1; d_call: TRBD2; clone_size: NA; v_call: TRBV6-5; cdr3_aa: CASSLGLAASREQFF; cdr3_nt: TGTGCCAGCTCCTTGGGACTAGCCGCCTCCCGTGAGCAGTTCTTC
j_call: TRBJ2-5; d_call: NA; clone_size: NA; v_call: TRBV7-2; cdr3_aa: CASSLRSSLYRDPGETQYF; cdr3_nt: TGTGCCAGCAGCCTCCGAAGTTCCCTCTACCGGGACCCCGGGGAGACCCAGTACTTC
j_call: TRBJ2-1; d_call: NA; clone_size: NA; v_call: TRBV29-1; cdr3_aa: CSAERDSYYNEQFF; cdr3_nt: TGCAGCGCGGAACGGGACTCCTATTACAATGAGCAGTTCTTC
j_call: TRBJ2-7; d_call: TRBD1; clone_size: NA; v_call: TRBV29-1; cdr3_aa: CSVAGRGLPEQYF; cdr3_nt: TGCAGCGTTGCAGGCAGGGGGCTTCCAGAGCAGTACTTC
j_call: TRBJ1-5; d_call: NA; clone_size: NA; v_call: TRBV30; cdr3_aa: CAHLRQPQHF; cdr3_nt: TGTGCCCATCTTCGTCAGCCCCAGCATTTT
j_call: TRBJ1-2; d_call: NA; clone_size: once; v_call: TRBV27; cdr3_aa: CASSRGSTYGYTF; cdr3_nt: TGTGCCAGCAGCCGGGGTTCCACCTATGGCTACACCTTC
j_call: TRBJ2-7; d_call: TRBD2; clone_size: once; v_call: TRBV27; cdr3_aa: CASSLDLAGAAYEQYF; cdr3_nt: TGTGCCAGCAGCCTAGACCTAGCGGGAGCCGCCTACGAGCAGTACTTC
j_call: TRBJ2-1; d_call: NA; clone_size: NA; v_call: TRBV5-1; cdr3_aa: CASSLEASPNNEQFF; cdr3_nt: TGCGCCAGCAGCTTAGAGGCTAGCCCTAACAATGAGCAGTTCTTC
j_call: TRBJ2-7; d_call: NA; clone_size: NA; v_call: TRBV10-3; cdr3_aa: CAISVDRSSYEQYF; cdr3_nt: TGTGCCATCAGTGTAGACAGGAGCTCCTACGAGCAGTACTTC
j_call: TRBJ2-5; d_call: NA; clone_size: NA; v_call: TRBV27; cdr3_aa: CASSPSLGDFQETQYF; cdr3_nt: TGTGCCAGCAGTCCCAGTTTGGGGGATTTCCAAGAGACCCAGTACTTC
j_call: TRBJ2-2; d_call: NA; clone_size: NA; v_call: TRBV10-1; cdr3_aa: CASSPYTGNNGELFF; cdr3_nt: TGCGCCAGCAGCCCCTACACAGGCAATAACGGGGAGCTGTTTTTT
j_call: TRBJ1-2; d_call: TRBD1; clone_size: once; v_call: TRBV29-1; cdr3_aa: CSVGDRGKYGYTF; cdr3_nt: TGCAGCGTTGGGGACAGGGGTAAATATGGCTACACCTTC
j_call: TRBJ2-7; d_call: TRBD2; clone_size: NA; v_call: TRBV10-1; cdr3_aa: CAATGTSGYEQYF; cdr3_nt: TGCGCCGCGACCGGGACTAGCGGCTACGAGCAGTACTTC